The clone carrying this T cell receptor beta chain was recorded a few times. This specimen belongs to a study of T cell responses to AZD1222 COVID-19 vaccine. Assay: immunoSEQ multiplex PCR; the TCRdb copy retains only in-frame clones and omits some. The repertoire holds fewer than 75,000 clones, with over 75% as singletons. The clonotype originates from an adult in good health. The sequencing here drew on peripheral blood, taken on day 0 of AZD1222 vaccination.

The CDR3 DNA reads as TGTGCCAGCAGTTCAACTGGAATTGGCTACACCTTC. Amino acids: CASSSTGIGYTF. The V call is TRBV6-1, the J call TRBJ1-2; D is undetermined. CDR3 length: 12 amino acids. Trimming cost V 5 bases and J 7 bases, with 11 bases left between them. In germline, CDR1 is MNHNS, CDR2 SASEGT.